Below are 31 T cell receptor beta chains sequenced from a single sample in a study of cytomegalovirus exposure and HLA in healthy donors. PCR involved 60 Vbeta and 13 Jbeta primers. Some clones are missing from TCRdb's copy, which holds only in-frame ones; the method was immunoSEQ multiplex PCR. The sample carries approximately 110,000 clones, 77% recorded once. Sequencing was carried out using PBMCs. Source of these receptors: a woman aged 40 to 50 in good health and CMV-seropositive.

The chain uses TRBV28 and TRBJ1-5, with 7 bases identical to TRBD1. Per germline, CDR1 MDHEN and CDR2 SYDVKM. The CDR3 runs 13 residues. V shed 10 bases and J 1 base; nucleotides not matched to a gene: 4. Here the CDR3 reads CAIRQGSNQPQHF. In DNA, the CDR3 is TGTGCCATCAGACAGGGAAGCAATCAGCCCCAGCATTTT.

This clone was recorded a few times. The V call is TRBV7-9, the J call TRBJ1-4; the D gene is possibly TRBD1 (6 bases). There are 16 residues in the CDR3. Trimming removed 1 base at V and 8 bases at J, with 17 bases between. Germline CDR1 is SEHNR and CDR2 is FQNEAQ (reference sequence). In DNA, the CDR3 is TGTGCCAGCAGCTTAGAGCGGGGGACAAGAAGGGAAAAACTGTTTTTT. Encoded protein: CASSLERGTRREKLFF.

The chain recombines TRBV7-3 with TRBJ2-7; 8 bases are a match to TRBD2. This CDR3 region has 15 residues. Germline values: CDR1 SGHTA, CDR2 FQGTGA. V lost 5 bases, J lost 3 bases, and 9 bases stayed unmatched. The CDR3 here is CASSPGTSHFYEQYF. CDR3 nucleotide sequence: TGTGCCAGCAGCCCAGGGACTAGTCACTTCTACGAGCAGTACTTC.

V gene TRBV19 combines with J gene TRBJ1-3, with D maybe TRBD1 (5 bases). With 5 bases removed from V and 2 bases from J, the gap between germline ends came to 13 bases. The CDR3 runs to 15 residues. Germline V gene lookup returns CDR1 LNHDA and CDR2 SQIVND (reference sequence). DNA for the CDR3: TGTGCCAGTAGTCTCACCGGGACTCCTGGAAACACCATATATTTT. Amino acids: CASSLTGTPGNTIYF.

The chain carries TRBV5-4 and TRBJ1-5; 10 positions agree with TRBD1. The V gene's germline CDR1 is SGHNT and CDR2 YYREEE (reference sequence). The CDR3 is made up of 15 amino acids. After removal of 2 bases from V and 6 bases from J, the junction contained 5 bases not matched to a gene. The chain's CDR3 is CASSLGQGEGQPQHF. CDR3 coding DNA: TGTGCCAGCAGCTTAGGACAGGGGGAGGGTCAGCCCCAGCATTTT.

The chain couples TRBV19 to TRBJ2-7; 7 bases fit TRBD2. The length of the CDR3 is 12 residues. CDR1 LNHDA and CDR2 SQIVND come from the germline V gene (reference sequence). Trimming at V came to 6 bases and at J to 5 bases, leaving 4 bases not matched to a gene. CDR3 residues: CASSSGINEQYF. For the CDR3, the DNA is TGTGCCAGTAGCAGCGGGATCAACGAGCAGTACTTC. Combining the CDR3 with reference TRBV19 and TRBJ2-7 gives the whole variable domain DGGITQSPKYLFRKEGQNVTLSCEQNLNHDAMYWYRQDPGQGLRLIYYSQIVNDFQKGDIAEGYSVSREKKESFPLTVTSAQKNPTAFYLCASSSGINEQYFGPGTRLTVT.

The chain recombines TRBV7-9 with TRBJ2-1, with D uncertain. V lost 5 bases to trimming and J lost 7 bases, with 12 bases between them. This CDR3 comprises 13 residues. From germline, CDR1 is SEHNR and CDR2 FQNEAQ (reference sequence). In nucleotides, the CDR3 is TGTGCCAGCAGCCCAAAACCCAGGAATGAGCAGTTCTTC. Amino acid sequence: CASSPKPRNEQFF.

The chain is built from TRBV30 and TRBJ1-4; 7 nucleotides agree with TRBD1. V dropped 3 bases and J dropped 11; count of bases not matched to a gene: 15. CDR3 length: 15 residues. The germline V gene encodes CDR1 GTSNPN and CDR2 SVGIG (reference sequence). CDR3 nucleotide sequence: TGTGCCTGGAGCGAAGGCCCAGGGGGTCGAGGGAAACTGTTTTTT. It is translated as CAWSEGPGGRGKLFF.

V and J are TRBV11-2 and TRBJ2-7; the match to TRBD2 covers 7 bases. The CDR3 has 16 residues. Germline CDR1 is SGHAT and CDR2 is FQNNGV. V lost 4 bases and J lost 2; bases outside the gene matches: 11. CDR3 sequence: CASSSLSGGSPYEQYF. Written as DNA, the CDR3 is TGTGCCAGCAGCTCCCTCTCGGGGGGAAGCCCCTACGAGCAGTACTTC.

The rearrangement joins TRBV11-2 to TRBJ1-1, with D perhaps matching TRBD1 (6 bases). The CDR3 has 15 residues. Looked up from germline, CDR1 is SGHAT and CDR2 is FQNNGV. Trimming removed 5 bases at V and 5 bases at J, with 18 bases between. The CDR3 DNA sequence: TGTGCCAGCAGCCTAACAGGGCGGTCGGGGACTGAAGCTTTCTTT. This codes for CASSLTGRSGTEAFF. The whole variable domain, remainder taken from reference TRBV11-2 and TRBJ1-1, is EAGVAQSPRYKIIEKRQSVAFWCNPISGHATLYWYQQILGQGPKLLIQFQNNGVVDDSQLPKDRFSAERLKGVDSTLKIQPAKLEDSAVYLCASSLTGRSGTEAFFGQGTRLTVV.

CDR3 loop: CASSLESGSTAQYF. The CDR3 DNA reads TGTGCCAGCAGCTTAGAGAGCGGGAGTACGGCCCAGTACTTC. J is TRBJ2-5 and V is TRBV7-2; 8 bases are shared with TRBD2. In germline, CDR1 is SGHTA, CDR2 FQGNSA. This CDR3 has 14 amino acids. With V trimmed by 1 base and J by 9 bases, 7 bases remained unmatched.

This clone turned up a few times. The V call is TRBV25-1, the J call TRBJ1-1, with D possibly being TRBD1 (5 bases). Germline V gene sequence: CDR1 MGHDK, CDR2 SYGVNS. Trimming pared 6 bases from V and 0 bases from J, leaving 11 bases between. This CDR3 region has 14 residues. Here the CDR3 DNA reads TGTGCCAGCAGGGAGGGACGAATGAACACTGAAGCTTTCTTT. Its translation is CASREGRMNTEAFF. Full variable domain (remainder filled in from reference TRBV25-1 and TRBJ1-1): EADIYQTPRYLVIGTGKKITLECSQTMGHDKMYWYQQDPGMELHLIHYSYGVNSTEKGDLSSESTVSRIRTEHFPLTLESARPSHTSQYLCASREGRMNTEAFFGQGTRLTVV.

The V call is TRBV19, the J call TRBJ2-5, with D possibly TRBD2 on 6 matching bases. From germline, CDR1 is LNHDA and CDR2 SQIVND (reference sequence). The CDR3 has 15 residues. Trimming took off 5 bases at V and 11 bases at J, with 24 bases between the two ends. The chain's CDR3 is CASSAGLSAAFPQYF. As DNA, the CDR3 is TGTGCCAGTAGTGCCGGACTAAGCGCCGCGTTCCCGCAGTACTTC.

The genes are TRBV2 and TRBJ2-7; 9 bases line up with TRBD2. This CDR3 has 13 residues. The germline V gene has CDR1 SNHLY and CDR2 FYNNEI. The ends lost 7 bases at V and 2 bases at J; junction bases unmatched: 3. CDR3 coding DNA: TGTGCCAGCAAAGAGCGGGAGGCCTACGAGCAGTACTTC. Translating gives CASKEREAYEQYF.

This chain links TRBV23-1 with TRBJ2-7, with D uncertain. Being an ORF, TRBV23-1 has a function that is uncertain. The CDR3 totals 14 residues. The ends were cut back, 4 bases at V and 2 bases at J, with 12 bases in the middle. In DNA, the CDR3 is TGCGCCAGCAGTCCGGGTCCATCGGCCTACGAGCAGTACTTC. It specifies CASSPGPSAYEQYF.

The V and J genes are TRBV6-6 and TRBJ1-5; 9 bases line up with TRBD1. This CDR3 comprises 14 residues. V shed 6 bases and J 2 bases; nucleotides not matched to a gene: 2. Per the germline V gene, CDR1 is MNHNY and CDR2 is SVGAGI (reference sequence). The CDR3 is CASRRQGGNQPQHF. Here the CDR3 DNA reads TGTGCCAGCAGACGACAGGGGGGCAATCAGCCCCAGCATTTT.

The rearrangement uses TRBV7-9 and TRBJ2-1; D unresolved. The V gene's germline CDR1 is SEHNR and CDR2 FQNEAQ (reference sequence). The CDR3 has 13 amino acids. V lost 1 base to trimming and J lost 7 bases, with 8 bases between them. The CDR3 DNA is TGTGCCAGCAGCTTAGACAGTGTGAATGAGCAGTTCTTC. It is translated as CASSLDSVNEQFF.

The table lists this clone with a count of one. The J gene is TRBJ2-7, the V gene TRBV30; possibly TRBD1 for D (5 bases). Trimming cost V 1 base and J 4 bases, with 11 bases left between them. This CDR3 has 13 amino acids. Germline CDR1 GTSNPN, CDR2 SVGIG (reference sequence). Here the CDR3 DNA reads TGTGCCTGGAGTGGGTCAGGGTTGTACGAGCAGTACTTC. Its protein product is CAWSGSGLYEQYF.

J is TRBJ2-3 and V is TRBV5-6; possible D gene TRBD2, 6 bases. The CDR3 length is 15 residues. The V gene's germline CDR1 is SGHDT and CDR2 YYEEEE. V was shortened by 4 bases and J by 3 bases, with 15 bases between the two germline ends. CDR3 region: CASSTNSGGTDTQYF. DNA for the CDR3: TGTGCCAGCAGCACCAATAGCGGTGGGACAGATACGCAGTATTTT.

There are a few counts of this clone. The DNA of the CDR3 is TGTGCCTGGAGGGGTGGCAGGGGGCCGTCTGGGGCCAACGTCCTGACTTTC. Its protein product is CAWRGGRGPSGANVLTF. This chain connects TRBV30 to TRBJ2-6; 8 bases map to TRBD1. Germline-derived CDR1 and CDR2 are GTSNPN and SVGIG (reference sequence). The V and J ends lost 3 bases and 1 base, in that order; junction bases with no gene match: 8. The CDR3 loop spans 17 amino acids.

This clone has just one count. The CDR3 DNA sequence: TGTGCCAGCAGTTCCGCCGTGACTAGCGGAAACTACAATGAGCAGTTCTTC. The encoded protein is CASSSAVTSGNYNEQFF. This chain joins TRBV28 and TRBJ2-1, with 9 bases aligning to TRBD2. Germline V gives CDR1 MDHEN, CDR2 SYDVKM. The length of the CDR3 is 17 residues. Germline trimming cut 4 bases from V and 3 bases from J; bases unmatched to any gene: 10.

This chain uses TRBV14 with TRBJ2-1; TRBD2 might be the D (6 bases). CDR1 is SGHDN and CDR2 is FVKESK in the germline V gene. V was trimmed by 3 bases and J by 9 bases, leaving 9 bases between them. The CDR3 has 12 amino acids. In DNA form, the CDR3 reads TGTGCCAGCAGCCAGCTAGCGCCTGAGCAGTTCTTC. It specifies CASSQLAPEQFF.

The chain has TRBV28 and TRBJ1-4; 9 nucleotides match TRBD1. The CDR3 is made up of 16 amino acids. Trimming at V came to 4 bases and at J to 8 bases, leaving 11 bases not matched to a gene. The germline gives CDR1 MDHEN, CDR2 SYDVKM. The CDR3, as DNA: TGTGCCAGCAGTTCGCGTACAGGGGGCGTACAGGAAAAACTGTTTTTT. Translating it yields CASSSRTGGVQEKLFF.

The V gene is TRBV4-1, the J gene TRBJ2-3; D perhaps matches TRBD2 (6 bases). The CDR3 is 12 amino acids. Germline V lookup: CDR1 MGHRA, CDR2 YSYEKL. V dropped 6 bases and J dropped 9 bases, with 13 bases sitting between them. The CDR3 sequence is CASSQVRGTQYF. The CDR3 region has the DNA TGCGCCAGCAGTCAGGTACGGGGGACGCAGTATTTT.

Turning to this clone: A junction end diverges from the germline sequence, so it may reflect a read error. The rearrangement uses TRBV15 and TRBJ2-5, with 7 bases lining up with TRBD2. CDR3 size: 12 residues. Germline V gives CDR1 LNHNV, CDR2 YYDKDF (reference sequence). The CDR3 protein is CATSRDGTRGDF. The CDR3, as DNA: TGTGCCACCAGCAGAGATGGCACCCGGGGGGACTTC.

This clone has more than one count but fewer than ten. At one of its ends the junction is not consistent with the germline gene, which may arise from a read error. The chain joins TRBV7-3 to TRBJ1-4, with TRBD1 identical over 9 bases. CDR1 SGHTA and CDR2 FQGTGA come from the germline V gene. This CDR3 has 12 amino acids. This chain's CDR3 is CASSSLRGTGPF. The CDR3 bases are TGTGCCAGCAGCTCCCTCCGAGGGACAGGGCCTTTT.

V gene TRBV5-5 combines with J gene TRBJ2-2; TRBD1 is a possible D gene (6 bases). The CDR3 is 15 residues long. CDR1 and CDR2 from the germline V gene are SGHKS and YYEKEE (reference sequence). V was shortened by 7 bases and J by 5 bases, with 18 bases between the two germline ends. The CDR3 region is CASGSTGMETGELFF. CDR3 nucleotides: TGTGCCAGCGGGTCAACAGGGATGGAGACCGGGGAGCTGTTTTTT. Complete variable domain (other parts from reference TRBV5-5 and TRBJ2-2): DAGVTQSPTHLIKTRGQQVTLRCSPISGHKSVSWYQQVLGQGPQFIFQYYEKEERGRGNFPDRFSARQFPNYSSELNVNALLLGDSALYLCASGSTGMETGELFFGEGSRLTVL.

V is TRBV29-1 and J is TRBJ1-5; D is undetermined. CDR3 length: 11 residues. Germline CDR1 is SQVTM and CDR2 is ANQGSEA. Trimming cost V 4 bases and J 4 bases, with 5 bases left between them. The CDR3 loop is CSVGGNQPQHF. In DNA form, the CDR3 reads TGCAGCGTTGGCGGGAATCAGCCCCAGCATTTT.

J is TRBJ2-2 and V is TRBV6-5; TRBD2 matches 14 bases. This CDR3 has 15 residues. Germline V gives CDR1 MNHEY, CDR2 SVGAGI. V was pared by 6 bases and J by 8 bases, with 5 bases of the junction left unmatched. CDR3: CASRGLAGVGGELFF. The CDR3 coding sequence is TGTGCCAGCAGGGGACTAGCGGGAGTAGGAGGGGAGCTGTTTTTT.

The chain has TRBV2 and TRBJ1-3; D perhaps matches TRBD1 (5 bases). CDR1 is SNHLY and CDR2 is FYNNEI in the germline V gene. The CDR3 runs 13 residues. V was cut by 11 bases and J by 1 base, with 12 bases left in between. Written as DNA, the CDR3 is TGTGCCTGCCGGGGGAGGTCTGGAAACACCATATATTTT. Its protein product is CACRGRSGNTIYF. Supplemented by reference TRBV2 and TRBJ1-3, the full variable domain reads EPEVTQTPSHQVTQMGQEVILRCVPISNHLYFYWYRQILGQKVEFLVSFYNNEISEKSEIFDDQFSVERPDGSNFTLKIRSTKLEDSAMYFCACRGRSGNTIYFGEGSWLTVV.

This chain uses TRBV4-1 with TRBJ2-2; 7 positions agree with TRBD2. The CDR3 runs to 16 residues. CDR1 is MGHRA, CDR2 YSYEKL, per germline. The junction had 8 bases not matched to a gene; V was cut back by 0 bases and J by 7 bases. DNA of the CDR3: TGCGCCAGCAGCCAAGAAAACGGCGGGAGAGGCGGGGAGCTGTTTTTT. It codes for CASSQENGGRGGELFF.